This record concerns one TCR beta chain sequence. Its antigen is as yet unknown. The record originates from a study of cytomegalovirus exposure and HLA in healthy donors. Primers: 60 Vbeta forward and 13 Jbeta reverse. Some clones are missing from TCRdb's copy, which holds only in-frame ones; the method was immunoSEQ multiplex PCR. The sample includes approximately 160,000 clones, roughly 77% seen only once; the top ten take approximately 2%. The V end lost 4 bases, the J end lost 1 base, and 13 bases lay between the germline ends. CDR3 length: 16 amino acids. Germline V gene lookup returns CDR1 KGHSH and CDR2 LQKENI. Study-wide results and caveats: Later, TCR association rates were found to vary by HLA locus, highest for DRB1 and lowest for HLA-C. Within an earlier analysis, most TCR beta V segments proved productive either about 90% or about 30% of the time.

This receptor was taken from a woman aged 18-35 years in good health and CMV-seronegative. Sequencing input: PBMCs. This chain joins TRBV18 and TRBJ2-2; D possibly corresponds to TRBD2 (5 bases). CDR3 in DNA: TGTGCCAGCTCACTCGATTTAGAGGGGAACACCGGGGAGCTGTTTTTT. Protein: CASSLDLEGNTGELFF.